This T cell receptor beta chain was obtained from a study of shared clonotypes between healthy human individuals. Overall study context: There were three CD4 naive, three CD4 memory, two CD8 naive and one CD8 memory plates per donor.

The germline V gene has CDR1 SGDLS and CDR2 YYNGEE. The CDR3 is made up of 15 amino acids. The ends were cut back, 5 bases at V and 0 bases at J, with 12 bases in the middle. To note about this clone: Its antigen remains unidentified.

Overall study findings and caveats: Naive subsets, compared against memory subsets, generally had larger estimated richness values.

Naive CD4+ cells were CD45RA-selected; the remaining cells were memory. At a deep level, the assay was run. Some clones are missing from TCRdb's copy, which holds only in-frame ones; the method was immunoSEQ multiplex PCR. The table lists about 1 million clones, about three quarters of them singletons, with approximately 1.5% in the top ten. The chain employs TRBV9 and TRBJ1-3; D is undetermined. The clonotype was recovered from a man aged 18 to 29 in good health. Source material: memory CD4+ T cells sorted from blood. Subset defined: CD45RA-negative fraction. This CDR3 is CASSSRVSSGNTIYF. The CDR3 DNA reads TGTGCCAGCAGTTCTAGGGTTTCCTCTGGAAACACCATATATTTT.